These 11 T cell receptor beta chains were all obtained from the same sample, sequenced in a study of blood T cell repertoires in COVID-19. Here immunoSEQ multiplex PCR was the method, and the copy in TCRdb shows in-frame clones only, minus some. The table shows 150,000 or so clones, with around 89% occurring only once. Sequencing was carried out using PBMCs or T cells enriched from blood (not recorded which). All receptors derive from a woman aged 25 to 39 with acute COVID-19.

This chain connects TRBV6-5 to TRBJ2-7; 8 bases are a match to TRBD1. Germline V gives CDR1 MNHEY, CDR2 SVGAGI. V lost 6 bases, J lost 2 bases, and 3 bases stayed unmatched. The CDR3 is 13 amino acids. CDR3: CASRGTGPYEQYF. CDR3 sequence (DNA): TGTGCCAGCAGAGGGACAGGCCCCTACGAGCAGTACTTC.

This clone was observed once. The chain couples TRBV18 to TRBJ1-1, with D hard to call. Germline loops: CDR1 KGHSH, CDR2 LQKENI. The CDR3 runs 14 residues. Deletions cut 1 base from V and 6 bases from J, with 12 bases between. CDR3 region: CASSPREGYAEAFF. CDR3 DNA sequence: TGTGCCAGCTCACCACGGGAGGGTTACGCTGAAGCTTTCTTT.

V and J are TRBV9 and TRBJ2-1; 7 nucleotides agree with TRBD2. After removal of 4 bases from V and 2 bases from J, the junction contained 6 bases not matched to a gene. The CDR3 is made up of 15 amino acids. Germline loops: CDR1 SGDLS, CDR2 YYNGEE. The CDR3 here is CASSLSGTTYNEQFF. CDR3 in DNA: TGTGCCAGCAGCTTGAGCGGGACCACCTACAATGAGCAGTTCTTC.

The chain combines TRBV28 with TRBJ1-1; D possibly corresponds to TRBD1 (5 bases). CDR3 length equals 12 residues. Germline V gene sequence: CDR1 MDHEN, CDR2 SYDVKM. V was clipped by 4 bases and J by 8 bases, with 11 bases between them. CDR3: CASSWGGSEAFF. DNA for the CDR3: TGTGCCAGCAGTTGGGGGGGATCCGAAGCTTTCTTT.

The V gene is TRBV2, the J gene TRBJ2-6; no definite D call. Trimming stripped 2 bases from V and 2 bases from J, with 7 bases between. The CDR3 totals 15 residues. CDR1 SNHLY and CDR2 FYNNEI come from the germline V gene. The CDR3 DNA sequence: TGTGCCAGCAGTGAATCGGGTACTGGGGCCAACGTCCTGACTTTC. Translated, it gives CASSESGTGANVLTF.

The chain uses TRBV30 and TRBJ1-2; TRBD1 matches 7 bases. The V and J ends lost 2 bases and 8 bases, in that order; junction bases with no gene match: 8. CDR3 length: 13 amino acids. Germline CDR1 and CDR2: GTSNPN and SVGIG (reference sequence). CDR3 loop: CAWSYRTGAGYTF. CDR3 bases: TGTGCCTGGAGTTATCGTACAGGGGCAGGCTACACCTTC.

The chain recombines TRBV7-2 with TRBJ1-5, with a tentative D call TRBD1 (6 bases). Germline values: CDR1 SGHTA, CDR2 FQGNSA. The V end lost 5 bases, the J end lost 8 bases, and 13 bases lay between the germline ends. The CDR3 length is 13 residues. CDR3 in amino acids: CASSVDRFEPQHF. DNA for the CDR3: TGTGCCAGCAGCGTCGACAGGTTTGAGCCCCAGCATTTT.

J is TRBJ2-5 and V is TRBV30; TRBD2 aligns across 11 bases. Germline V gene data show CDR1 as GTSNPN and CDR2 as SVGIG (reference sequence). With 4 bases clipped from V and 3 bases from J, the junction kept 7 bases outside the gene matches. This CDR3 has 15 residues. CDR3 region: CAWTRGLAVKETQYF. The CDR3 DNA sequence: TGTGCCTGGACCAGGGGACTAGCGGTTAAAGAGACCCAGTACTTC.

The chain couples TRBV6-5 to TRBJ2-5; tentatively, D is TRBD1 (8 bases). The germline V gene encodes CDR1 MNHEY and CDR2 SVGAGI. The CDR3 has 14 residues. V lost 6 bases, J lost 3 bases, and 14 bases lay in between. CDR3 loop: CASSQQGGKETQYF. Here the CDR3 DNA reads TGTGCCAGCAGCCAACAGGGGGGGAAAGAGACCCAGTACTTC.

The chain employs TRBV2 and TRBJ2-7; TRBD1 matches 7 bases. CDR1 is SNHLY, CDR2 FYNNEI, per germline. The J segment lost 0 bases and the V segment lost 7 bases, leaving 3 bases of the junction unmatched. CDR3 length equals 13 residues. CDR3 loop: CASTDRLSYEQYF. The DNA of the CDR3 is TGTGCCAGCACGGACAGGCTCTCCTACGAGCAGTACTTC.

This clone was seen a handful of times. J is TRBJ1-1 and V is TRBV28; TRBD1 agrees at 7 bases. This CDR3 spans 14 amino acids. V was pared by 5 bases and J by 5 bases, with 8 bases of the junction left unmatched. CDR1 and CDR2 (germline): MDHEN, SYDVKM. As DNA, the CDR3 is TGTGCCAGCAGTAATTACCAACAGGGGACTGAAGCTTTCTTT. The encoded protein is CASSNYQQGTEAFF.